The rows below give T cell receptor beta chains drawn from one sample of a study of OX40 agonist ivuxolimab in advanced cancers. TCRdb keeps only in-frame clones here, not all; method: immunoSEQ multiplex PCR. The sample yields fewer than 100,000 clones, 86% seen once. The starting material was CD4+ or CD8+ T cells sorted from blood, obtained in a trial of the OX40 agonist ivuxolimab. All receptors derive from an adult with an advanced solid tumor such as melanoma, head and neck, liver or kidney cancer. Both conserved end residues are part of each CDR3. Fields, in order: clone size, CDR3 length, D gene, V gene, J gene, CDR3 DNA, CDR3 protein. D genes are given only for firm matches. Clone sizes are given selectively: once, few, many, or a class where the clone is expanded.

NA	14	NA	TRBV6-5	TRBJ2-5	TGTGCCAGCAGTACAGGTGGGAACCAAGAGACCCAGTACTTC	CASSTGGNQETQYF
few	15	NA	TRBV9	TRBJ1-6	TGTGCCAGCAGCGTAGATGGCAGATGGGGTTCACCCCTCCACTTT	CASSVDGRWGSPLHF
NA	14	NA	TRBV29-1	TRBJ2-2	TGCAGCGTTGAAGCACCTTCGAACACCGGGGAGCTGTTTTTT	CSVEAPSNTGELFF
NA	13	NA	TRBV29-1	TRBJ2-7	TGCAGCGTCACCCCCGGGTCCGCCTACGAGCAGTACTTC	CSVTPGSAYEQYF
NA	14	NA	TRBV18	TRBJ1-2	TGTGCCAGCTCACCCCAGACAGGTCCATATGGCTACACCTTC	CASSPQTGPYGYTF
NA	14	TRBD2	TRBV30	TRBJ2-3	TGTGCCTGGACTAGCGGGTTAAGCACAGATACGCAGTATTTT	CAWTSGLSTDTQYF
once	16	TRBD2	TRBV6-4	TRBJ2-1	TGTGCCAGCAGTCCTCTAGCGGGGGGGCTCTACAATGAGCAGTTCTTC	CASSPLAGGLYNEQFF
NA	13	NA	TRBV18	TRBJ1-6	TGTGCCAGCTCACCACAGTATAATTCACCCCTCCACTTT	CASSPQYNSPLHF
NA	13	NA	TRBV19	TRBJ2-3	TGTGCCAGTTTTGGGGCCAACACAGATACGCAGTATTTT	CASFGANTDTQYF
once	16	NA	TRBV7-2	TRBJ1-1	TGTGCCAGCAGCCAAGATCAGGGGCGTGTGGCGGGTGAAGCTTTCTTT	CASSQDQGRVAGEAFF
NA	13	NA	TRBV5-1	TRBJ2-5	TGCGCCAGCAGCGCCTCTTTTCAAGAGACCCAGTACTTC	CASSASFQETQYF
NA	14	TRBD2	TRBV6-5	TRBJ2-1	TGTGCCAGCAGCTCTCCGGGACTAGCGGGAATGGAGTTCTTC	CASSSPGLAGMEFF
NA	13	TRBD1	TRBV18	TRBJ2-1	TGTGCCAGCGTTCGACAGGGGAAGGATGAGCAGTTCTTC	CASVRQGKDEQFF
NA	17	TRBD2	TRBV10-3	TRBJ2-2	TGTGCCATCAGTGGGACTAGCGGGGGGGCGAGCACCGGGGAGCTGTTTTTT	CAISGTSGGASTGELFF
NA	15	NA	TRBV5-4	TRBJ1-3	TGTGCCAGCAGCCTCCTTGGGAGCTCTGGAAACACCATATATTTT	CASSLLGSSGNTIYF
NA	14	NA	TRBV4-1	TRBJ1-1	TGCGCCAGCAGCCAAGATTTAGCTAGCCCTGAAGCTTTCTTT	CASSQDLASPEAFF
NA	11	NA	TRBV20-1	TRBJ2-1	TGCAGTGCTAACCCCTGGGGGAATAAGTTCTTC	CSANPWGNKFF
once	15	NA	TRBV7-2	TRBJ2-3	TGTGCCAGCAGCTTAACCCGGATTAGCACAGATACGCAGTATTTT	CASSLTRISTDTQYF
NA	14	TRBD1	TRBV5-1	TRBJ1-6	TGCGCCAGCAGCTCCGGACAGGGAACTTCACCCCTCCACTTT	CASSSGQGTSPLHF
NA	14	TRBD1	TRBV2	TRBJ1-2	TGTGCCAACAGTGAGACAGGGGAAGGCTATGGCTACACCTTC	CANSETGEGYGYTF
NA	15	TRBD2	TRBV11-3	TRBJ2-3	TGTGCCAGCAGCCCTAGCGGGATATCCTCAGATACGCAGTATTTT	CASSPSGISSDTQYF
NA	13	TRBD1	TRBV5-4	TRBJ2-1	TGTGCCAGCAGCTTAGACAGGGTCTATGAGCAGTTCTTC	CASSLDRVYEQFF
NA	14	NA	TRBV7-2	TRBJ2-5	TGTGCCAGCAGCTTAGGACGGGGGCCAGAGACCCAGTACTTC	CASSLGRGPETQYF
NA	14	NA	TRBV7-9	TRBJ1-1	TGTGCCAGCAGCCCACAAAACCTAGCTGCGAGAGCTTTCTTT	CASSPQNLAARAFF
few	13	TRBD1	TRBV9	TRBJ1-1	TGTGCCAGCAGCTTCGGGACAGGGAATGAAGCTTTCTTT	CASSFGTGNEAFF
NA	15	TRBD2	TRBV5-1	TRBJ2-3	TGCGCCAGCTATTTTCTGGGGGGGAGCACAGATACGCAGTATTTT	CASYFLGGSTDTQYF
once	14	NA	TRBV6-5	TRBJ1-2	TGTGCCAGCAGTTCGTTGAGGGCTAACTATGGCTACACCTTC	CASSSLRANYGYTF
NA	11	NA	TRBV7-8	TRBJ2-1	TGTGCCAGCAGCTTCCACAATGAGCAGTTCTTC	CASSFHNEQFF
NA	15	NA	TRBV7-7	TRBJ2-7	TGTGCTAGCAGCTTAGCTAGCGCAGCCGTGTACGAGCAGTACTTC	CASSLASAAVYEQYF
once	18	TRBD2	TRBV7-6	TRBJ2-3	TGTGCCAGCAGCCGTCCGGCTAGCGGGGTGATTAGCACAGATACGCAGTATTTT	CASSRPASGVISTDTQYF
NA	20	TRBD2	TRBV23-1	TRBJ2-1	TGCGCCAGCAGTCGACCGACTAGCGGGAGGCAAAGAAGCTCCTACAATGAGCAGTTCTTC	CASSRPTSGRQRSSYNEQFF
NA	13	NA	TRBV6-5	TRBJ1-1	TGTGCCAGCACCCAGGGTTTGGGCACTGAAGCTTTCTTT	CASTQGLGTEAFF
NA	13	NA	TRBV25-1	TRBJ2-1	TGTGCCAGCAGCGGATTCTCCTACAATGAGCAGTTCTTC	CASSGFSYNEQFF
NA	14	NA	TRBV5-8	TRBJ2-1	TGTGCCAGCAGCTTATATCAGGGTCGAGATGAGCAGTTCTTC	CASSLYQGRDEQFF
NA	15	NA	TRBV6-6	TRBJ1-2	TGTGCCAGCAGGACCTTGGGGGAGGCTAACTATGGCTACACCTTC	CASRTLGEANYGYTF
NA	14	NA	TRBV27	TRBJ2-3	TGTGCCAGAAGAGGTAAGTTGAGCACAGATACGCAGTATTTT	CARRGKLSTDTQYF
few	13	NA	TRBV11-2	TRBJ1-1	TGTGCCAGCAGTCTTGGACGGGCTGGCGAAGCTTTCTTT	CASSLGRAGEAFF
NA	13	NA	TRBV28	TRBJ1-5	TGTGCCAGCAGGGTGGACGGGAATCAGCCCCAGCATTTT	CASRVDGNQPQHF
NA	16	NA	TRBV10-3	TRBJ1-4	TGTGCCATCAGTGAGGTCGGCCCGGGGGATAATGAAAAACTGTTTTTT	CAISEVGPGDNEKLFF
NA	13	TRBD1	TRBV19	TRBJ1-1	TGTGCCAGTGGACTAGACAGGGGGACTGAAGCTTTCTTT	CASGLDRGTEAFF
NA	13	NA	TRBV18	TRBJ2-3	TGTGCCAGCTCACCACAGAGCACAGATACGCAGTATTTT	CASSPQSTDTQYF
NA	13	NA	TRBV28	TRBJ2-1	TGTGCCAGCAGTTTTCCGGAGATAGGTGAGCAGTTCTTC	CASSFPEIGEQFF
NA	14	TRBD1	TRBV7-9	TRBJ2-3	TGTGCCAGCAGCCTCGACAGGGACGGAGATACGCAGTATTTT	CASSLDRDGDTQYF
NA	14	NA	TRBV5-1	TRBJ1-5	TGCGCCAGCAGCTTGGACAGTCTAAATCAGCCCCAGCATTTT	CASSLDSLNQPQHF
NA	13	NA	TRBV11-3	TRBJ2-2	TGTGCCAGCAGCTTAGCCGGCACCGGGGAGCTGTTTTTT	CASSLAGTGELFF
NA	14	NA	TRBV6-5	TRBJ2-2	TGTGCCAGCAGTTCTACAGGGGGGGTACGGGAGCTGTTTTTT	CASSSTGGVRELFF
NA	15	TRBD1	TRBV9	TRBJ2-5	TGTGCCAGCAGCATGGGACAGGGGATACAAGAGACCCAGTACTTC	CASSMGQGIQETQYF